Presented here are 10 T cell receptor beta chains from one specimen sequenced in a study of T cell changes during pregnancy in multiple sclerosis. Clones were sequenced by immunoSEQ multiplex PCR, and TCRdb holds only the in-frame ones, with some missing. The sample has about 40,000 clones; around 91% are singletons. Here the sequenced sample was CD4+ T cells from peripheral blood mononuclear cells, taken before pregnancy. All receptors come from a female donor with multiple sclerosis, enrolled in a pregnancy study.

The V call is TRBV10-2, the J call TRBJ2-5; possible D gene TRBD2, 5 bases. The V and J ends lost 4 bases and 5 bases respectively, with 5 bases between them. Germline values: CDR1 WSHSY, CDR2 SAAADI. The CDR3 length is 11 residues. The CDR3 protein is CASSGGETQYF. CDR3 DNA: TGCGCCAGCAGTGGAGGGGAGACCCAGTACTTC.

The chain combines TRBV7-8 with TRBJ1-5; unclear D gene. Germline CDR1 reads SGHVS; CDR2 reads FQNEAQ. CDR3 size: 14 residues. V gave up 2 bases and J gave up 5 bases, with 10 bases separating them. The CDR3 sequence: CASSLFMADQPQHF. The DNA of the CDR3 is TGTGCCAGCAGCTTATTCATGGCGGATCAGCCCCAGCATTTT.

The chain recombines TRBV5-1 with TRBJ2-1; the match to TRBD2 covers 13 bases. Germline lookup yields CDR1 SGHRS and CDR2 YFSETQ. The J segment lost 7 bases and the V segment lost 3 bases, leaving 7 bases of the junction unmatched. This CDR3 spans 16 amino acids. CDR3 nucleotide sequence: TGCGCCAGCAGCTCCCAGGGACTAGCGGGGCCTAATGAGCAGTTCTTC. Its protein is CASSSQGLAGPNEQFF.

The rearrangement joins TRBV28 to TRBJ1-5, with D unresolved. The V end lost 6 bases, the J end lost 7 bases, and 16 bases lay between the germline ends. The CDR3 runs 14 residues. Germline CDR1 and CDR2: MDHEN and SYDVKM. CDR3 nucleotide sequence: TGTGCCAGCAGGGGCGGACTCCCGGGGCAGCCCCAGCATTTT. Protein sequence: CASRGGLPGQPQHF.

V usage is TRBV5-1 and J usage is TRBJ2-1; 11 bases match TRBD2. CDR1 is SGHRS and CDR2 is YFSETQ in the germline V gene. V trimming: 0 bases; J trimming: 8 bases; junction bases outside the gene matches: 7. The CDR3 spans 16 residues. In DNA, the CDR3 is TGCGCCAGCAGCTTGGGGGGACTAGCGGAGATATATGAGCAGTTCTTC. Translated, it gives CASSLGGLAEIYEQFF.

This sequence joins TRBV9 and TRBJ2-7; weak D call: TRBD1 (6 bases). The CDR3 spans 13 residues. The germline V gene has CDR1 SGDLS and CDR2 YYNGEE. Trimming stripped 0 bases from V and 4 bases from J, with 8 bases between. The CDR3 DNA reads TGTGCCAGCAGCGTAGCAGGGGAATACGAGCAGTACTTC. It specifies CASSVAGEYEQYF.

This clone was seen just once. The genes are TRBV7-9 and TRBJ1-1; TRBD1 might be the D (5 bases). The V and J ends lost 2 bases and 4 bases respectively, with 11 bases between them. The V gene's germline CDR1 is SEHNR and CDR2 FQNEAQ (reference sequence). The CDR3 contains 14 residues. The CDR3 is CASSLIKGFTEAFF. CDR3 nucleotide sequence: TGTGCCAGCAGCTTAATCAAGGGGTTCACTGAAGCTTTCTTT.

V and J are TRBV23-1 and TRBJ1-1, with 9 bases aligning to TRBD1. TRBV23-1 is labeled an ORF, and its function is uncertain. This CDR3 is 17 amino acids long. Germline trimming cut 3 bases from V and 1 base from J; bases unmatched to any gene: 9. This CDR3 reads CASSQSDRGHPNTEAFF. CDR3 nucleotide sequence: TGCGCCAGCAGTCAGTCGGACAGGGGCCATCCGAACACTGAAGCTTTCTTT.

The rearrangement joins TRBV11-3 to TRBJ2-3; D not certain. Trimming shortened V by 1 base and J by 3 bases, and 5 bases separated the two germline ends. Per germline, CDR1 SGHNT and CDR2 YENEEA. The CDR3 extends over 13 amino acids. CDR3 sequence reads: CASSLAPTDTQYF. In DNA, the CDR3 is TGTGCCAGCAGCTTAGCTCCGACAGATACGCAGTATTTT.

The V call is TRBV18, the J call TRBJ2-1; 9 bases map to TRBD2. The germline gives CDR1 KGHSH, CDR2 LQKENI. Unmatched junction bases numbered 17, after V lost 0 bases and J lost 8 bases. This CDR3 region has 19 residues. The CDR3: CASSPPLPGLAKGHYEQFF. CDR3 nucleotides: TGTGCCAGCTCACCACCCTTGCCCGGACTAGCGAAGGGGCATTATGAGCAGTTCTTC.